This T cell receptor beta chain was captured by sequencing in a study of regulatory dendritic cells for organ transplantation. Findings and limits, study-wide: Resting memory CD8+ T cells held the most alloreactive clonotypes. Memory T cells were less diverse than naive, with memory CD8+ most oligoclonal.

Regarding this clone: Its antigen is unidentified.

Per germline, CDR1 LNHDA and CDR2 SQIVND (reference sequence). This CDR3 comprises 15 residues. V was pared by 3 bases and J by 3 bases, with 8 bases of the junction left unmatched. Sorted T cells were CFSE-labeled and cultured roughly five days with allogeneic regulatory or mature dendritic cells at 1:10. Sequenced by immunoSEQ multiplex PCR; TCRdb stores in-frame clones only, minus some. Of 18,000 or so clones in the sample, 70% to 80% were seen once. Sequenced input: memory CD4+ T cells from blood cultured with regulatory dendritic cells. The subset here: CD45RO+ memory T cells. The receptor was derived from a human donor in good health. The chain combines TRBV19 with TRBJ2-7, with TRBD1 identical over 7 bases. Here the CDR3 DNA reads TGTGCCAGTAGTATGAAAGGGGGCGCCTACTACGAGCAGTACTTC. This translates into CASSMKGGAYYEQYF.